This T cell receptor (beta chain) was retrieved from a study of blood T cell repertoires in COVID-19. Overall study context: Acute and convalescent COVID-19 samples came from the United States, Italy and Spain. T cells, B-cell-depleted T cells, or PBMCs provided the cDNA or gDNA that served as material.

V was shortened by 1 base and J by 8 bases, with 8 bases between the two germline ends. This CDR3 has 12 amino acids. Methods used by the authors: Amplification of reference gene primers was used by the study to estimate nucleated cell counts. The repertoire was sequenced with immunoSEQ multiplex PCR; TCRdb's copy has only in-frame clones and lacks some. V and J calls and clone size are as listed in that table; D and trimming were resolved from the DNA. The data show 120,000 to 150,000 clones, about 89% seen once. This clone was counted a few times. Sequencing was performed on peripheral blood. This receptor was taken from a man in his fifties or sixties who had recovered from COVID-19. The V call is TRBV12-3 or TRBV12-4, the J call TRBJ1-1; possible D gene TRBD1, 5 bases. DNA of the CDR3: TGTGCCAGCAGTTTAGGGGCAGGGGAAGCTTTCTTT. Protein product: CASSLGAGEAFF.